Below, 17 T cell receptor beta chains from the same sample are listed, as sequenced in a study of regulatory T cells in long-lasting Graves disease. Time point specified: newly diagnosed GD, antithyroid drugs for less than 3 months. PBMCs provided the RNA from which the TCR library was made. With iRepertoire HTBI primers and Arm-PCR of CDR3 regions, TCR beta libraries were built. TCRdb reanalysed the multiplex PCR reads using MiXCR and keeps one entry per CDR3 protein. The data hold around 420,000 distinct CDR3 sequences, with around 16% observed a single time. The source was peripheral blood mononuclear cells (PBMCs), collected at new diagnosis, from a patient treated with antithyroid drugs. The receptors derive from a female donor with Graves disease.

This clonotype was detected only a few times. A much larger clone sits a single nucleotide away, making a read error possible. V is TRBV10-2 and J is TRBJ2-5, with 11 bases matching TRBD2. Trimming cost V 2 bases and J 0 bases; bases outside gene matches: 11. This CDR3 contains 19 residues. CDR1 WSHSY and CDR2 SAAADI come from the germline V gene. CDR3 protein: CASSEAAGASGGYQETQYF. Written as DNA, the CDR3 is TGCGCCAGCAGTGAGGCCGCCGGGGCTAGCGGGGGGTACCAAGAGACCCAGTACTTC.

This clonotype was observed at least ten times. The chain is built from TRBV7-2 and TRBJ2-6, with unresolved D. Trimming removed 1 base at V and 1 base at J, with 5 bases between. The CDR3 runs 15 residues. Germline V gene sequence: CDR1 SGHTA, CDR2 FQGNSA. CDR3 coding DNA: TGTGCCAGCAGCTTAGTACAGTCTGGGGCCAACGTCCTGACTTTC. Amino acids: CASSLVQSGANVLTF.

This clonotype was seen many times. The chain uses TRBV5-1 and TRBJ2-6; D call uncertain. Germline-derived CDR1 and CDR2 are SGHRS and YFSETQ. V was shortened by 3 bases and J by 2 bases, with 9 bases between the two germline ends. This CDR3 is 15 amino acids long. CDR3 amino acids: CASSSDIPGANVLTF. CDR3 nucleotide sequence: TGCGCCAGCAGCTCCGACATTCCTGGGGCCAACGTCCTGACTTTC.

At least ten counts were recorded for this clonotype. Germline is not matched at one junction end, which may reflect a read error. This rearrangement joins TRBV6-1 to TRBJ2-7; 7 bases map to TRBD1. Looked up from germline, CDR1 is MNHNS and CDR2 is SASEGT. The CDR3 length is 12 residues. The CDR3 spells CASGDRASEQYF. CDR3 DNA: TGTGCCAGCGGTGACAGGGCGTCCGAGCAGTACTTC.

The table lists this clonotype with many counts. V gene TRBV7-3 combines with J gene TRBJ2-5; the D call may be TRBD1 or TRBD2 (7 bases each). This CDR3 is 15 amino acids long. Germline V gene lookup returns CDR1 SGHTA and CDR2 FQGTGA. V lost 6 bases to trimming and J lost 1 base, with 15 bases between them. CDR3 region: CASSSTGRAQETQYF. The CDR3 nucleotides are TGTGCCAGCAGTTCGACAGGGAGGGCCCAAGAGACCCAGTACTTC.

This clonotype was detected a few times. This chain uses TRBV29-1 with TRBJ2-1; TRBD2 is a possible D gene (6 bases). Germline CDR1 reads SQVTM; CDR2 reads ANQGSEA. The CDR3 extends over 15 amino acids. The ends were cut back, 4 bases at V and 0 bases at J, with 13 bases in the middle. Here the CDR3 DNA reads TGCAGCGTTGGGGGGACTTCCAGCTCCTACAATGAGCAGTTCTTC. Protein product: CSVGGTSSSYNEQFF.

The CDR3 protein is CASSLSRQGRGEQYF. CDR3 nucleotides: TGTGCCAGCAGCTTATCTCGACAGGGTCGGGGCGAGCAGTACTTC. The chain recombines TRBV7-2 with TRBJ2-7; 7 bases align to TRBD1. The V gene end was trimmed by 2 bases and the J gene end by 6 bases; junction bases not matched to a gene: 10. CDR1 and CDR2 (germline): SGHTA, FQGNSA. There are 15 residues in the CDR3.

The genes are TRBV3-1 and TRBJ1-4; 10 positions match TRBD1. The CDR3 totals 14 residues. V shed 8 bases and J 11 bases; nucleotides not matched to a gene: 11. Germline-derived CDR1 and CDR2 are LGHDT and YNNKEL (reference sequence). The CDR3 is CASGTGQGIEKLFF. CDR3 nucleotides: TGTGCCAGCGGCACGGGACAGGGGATAGAGAAACTGTTTTTT.

This clonotype was detected many times. This chain joins TRBV12-3 or TRBV12-4 and TRBJ1-5; 9 nucleotides match TRBD1. This CDR3 is built from 15 residues. Trimming cost V 6 bases and J 2 bases; bases outside gene matches: 5. For the CDR3, the DNA is TGTGCCAGCAGGCGGGACAGGGCTGGCAATCAGCCCCAGCATTTT. Its protein is CASRRDRAGNQPQHF.

V is TRBV7-2 and J is TRBJ2-2; 9 nucleotides agree with TRBD2. Germline V gene sequence: CDR1 SGHTA, CDR2 FQGNSA. After removal of 1 base from V and 5 bases from J, the junction contained 8 bases not matched to a gene. This CDR3 contains 17 residues. The CDR3 sequence: CASSLVLAGEGTGELFF. CDR3 in DNA: TGTGCCAGCAGCTTAGTCTTAGCGGGAGAGGGGACCGGGGAGCTGTTTTTT.

The chain employs TRBV20-1 and TRBJ1-3, with D uncertain. V lost 0 bases and J lost 0, with 9 bases in between. The CDR3 contains 15 residues. Per the germline V gene, CDR1 is DFQATT and CDR2 is SNEGSKA (reference sequence). Here the CDR3 reads CSARDRSRSGNTIYF. The CDR3 region has the DNA TGCAGTGCTAGAGATCGTTCGCGCTCTGGAAACACCATATATTTT.

Many counts were recorded for this clonotype. The gene calls are TRBV4-2 and TRBJ2-7, with D possibly matching TRBD2 (5 bases). V shed 0 bases and J shed 2 bases, with 8 bases lying between them. CDR3 length: 14 amino acids. Germline V CDR1 and CDR2: LGHNA, YNFKEQ. The CDR3 DNA follows: TGTGCCAGCAGCCAAGATAGGAGGACCTACGAGCAGTACTTC. Translation gives CASSQDRRTYEQYF.

V gene TRBV7-3 combines with J gene TRBJ1-1; TRBD1 aligns across 7 bases. The CDR3 sequence is 16 residues long. Per germline, CDR1 SGHTA and CDR2 FQGTGA. V gave up 5 bases and J gave up 7 bases; unmatched junction bases: 16. CDR3 nucleotides: TGTGCCAGCAGCACCAAAGGGGGCCGCTCTGCATTTGAAGCTTTCTTT. It is translated as CASSTKGGRSAFEAFF.

There are many counts of this clonotype. The chain carries TRBV6-1 and TRBJ2-7; 7 bases map to TRBD1. The CDR3 sequence is 13 residues long. Germline V CDR1 and CDR2: MNHNS, SASEGT. Trimming removed 6 bases from V and 3 bases from J; junction bases left unmatched: 5. In nucleotides, the CDR3 is TGTGCCAGCAGGTCGACAGGGCACTACGAGCAGTACTTC. Translation gives CASRSTGHYEQYF.

The CDR3 sequence is CASSKQAGGKANEQFF. The CDR3 DNA follows: TGTGCCAGCAGCAAACAAGCGGGAGGGAAGGCGAATGAGCAGTTCTTC. V and J are TRBV2 and TRBJ2-1; TRBD2 matches at 10 bases. The V and J ends lost 6 bases and 7 bases, in that order; junction bases with no gene match: 12. CDR1 and CDR2 (germline): SNHLY, FYNNEI. The CDR3 length is 16 residues.

This clonotype has a count of ten or more. J is TRBJ1-5 and V is TRBV7-6; TRBD1 matches at 7 bases. The germline gives CDR1 SGHVS, CDR2 FNYEAQ. The CDR3 has 19 amino acids. V lost 1 base, J lost 7 bases, and 19 bases stayed unmatched. In nucleotides, the CDR3 is TGTGCCAGCAGCTTAGGCTACGGCAGGGGGAGTTTAGCCAACCAGCCCCAGCATTTT. Amino acids: CASSLGYGRGSLANQPQHF.

V gene TRBV5-1 combines with J gene TRBJ2-2; perhaps TRBD1 as D (6 bases). Germline V CDR1 and CDR2: SGHRS, YFSETQ. The CDR3 totals 16 residues. With 6 bases removed from V and 0 bases from J, the gap between germline ends came to 15 bases. The DNA for the CDR3 is TGCGCCAGCAAGTATCGTGGGACACCGAACACCGGGGAGCTGTTTTTT. Translation: CASKYRGTPNTGELFF.